This passage covers 27 T cell receptor beta chains from one sample sequenced in a study of blood T cell repertoires in COVID-19. Using immunoSEQ multiplex PCR, the repertoire was profiled, and TCRdb retains in-frame clones only, with some absent. The sample lists under 350,000 clones; approximately 83% were seen once. Sequencing was done on a sample of PBMCs or T cells enriched from blood (not recorded which). These receptors all stem from a woman aged 40 to 50 with acute COVID-19.

This clone was observed once. The chain is built from TRBV28 and TRBJ1-6, with a possible D match to TRBD1 (5 bases). This CDR3 has 15 residues. V lost 2 bases and J lost 6, with 11 bases in between. From germline, CDR1 is MDHEN and CDR2 SYDVKM. The CDR3 region has the DNA TGTGCCAGCAGTTTACCGGGGGGAATTAATTCACCCCTCCACTTT. This gives the protein CASSLPGGINSPLHF.

V is TRBV5-4 and J is TRBJ2-1, with unresolved D. Trimming pared 3 bases from V and 8 bases from J, leaving 12 bases between. This CDR3 is built from 13 residues. Germline values: CDR1 SGHNT, CDR2 YYREEE (reference sequence). The CDR3 DNA follows: TGTGCCAGCAGCTCGTTGAGAGTATATGAGCAGTTCTTC. It encodes CASSSLRVYEQFF.

This clone appeared a single time. V and J are TRBV27 and TRBJ1-6; no definite D call. The CDR3 is 17 residues long. Trimming shortened V by 4 bases and J by 7 bases, and 20 bases separated the two germline ends. Germline V CDR1 and CDR2: MNHEY, SMNVEV (reference sequence). The CDR3 reads CASSSPISKGVNSPLHF. Written as DNA, the CDR3 is TGTGCCAGCAGTTCCCCGATCAGTAAAGGAGTCAATTCACCCCTCCACTTT.

V and J are TRBV5-1 and TRBJ1-4, with TRBD1 as a possible D gene (6 bases). Germline loops: CDR1 SGHRS, CDR2 YFSETQ. Trimming removed 5 bases from V and 7 bases from J, with 18 bases in between. The CDR3 consists of 15 residues. The CDR3 spells CASRPQGLGIEKLFF. In DNA, the CDR3 is TGCGCCAGCAGACCACAGGGTCTAGGTATTGAAAAACTGTTTTTT.

The chain joins TRBV6-2 or TRBV6-3 to TRBJ1-2, with 7 bases fitting TRBD1. J lost 6 bases, V lost 6 bases, and 13 bases had no gene match. CDR1 and CDR2 from the germline V gene are MNHEY and SVGEGT. CDR3 size: 15 residues. CDR3 sequence reads: CASSFEARQGDGYTF. As DNA, the CDR3 is TGTGCCAGCAGCTTCGAAGCAAGACAGGGTGATGGCTACACCTTC.

The chain combines TRBV19 with TRBJ1-5; D is perhaps TRBD1 (5 bases). The CDR3 has 12 residues. Germline V gene lookup returns CDR1 LNHDA and CDR2 SQIVND (reference sequence). Trimming pared 7 bases from V and 4 bases from J, leaving 8 bases between. The CDR3 loop is CASNRGNQPQHF. CDR3 sequence (DNA): TGTGCCAGTAATCGGGGGAATCAGCCCCAGCATTTT. Full variable domain (outside the CDR3, taken from reference TRBV19 and TRBJ1-5): DGGITQSPKYLFRKEGQNVTLSCEQNLNHDAMYWYRQDPGQGLRLIYYSQIVNDFQKGDIAEGYSVSREKKESFPLTVTSAQKNPTAFYLCASNRGNQPQHFGDGTRLSIL.

This chain uses TRBV28 with TRBJ1-1, with a weak D call TRBD1 (5 bases). Germline V gene sequence: CDR1 MDHEN, CDR2 SYDVKM. Trimming removed 8 bases at V and 0 bases at J, with 16 bases between. The length of the CDR3 is 15 residues. As DNA, the CDR3 is TGTGCCAGCGGGATACAGGCTCTCGTGAACACTGAAGCTTTCTTT. Residues: CASGIQALVNTEAFF.

The chain uses TRBV28 and TRBJ2-7, with a tentative D call TRBD1 (6 bases). Germline CDR1 is MDHEN and CDR2 is SYDVKM. Trimming removed 4 bases from V and 4 bases from J, with 20 bases in between. This CDR3 has 16 amino acids. The CDR3: CASSYEQGEAPYEQYF. In DNA, the CDR3 is TGTGCCAGCAGTTACGAACAGGGAGAGGCCCCTTACGAGCAGTACTTC.

The chain is built from TRBV12-3 or TRBV12-4 and TRBJ1-6, with D maybe TRBD1 (6 bases). V gave up 6 bases and J gave up 7 bases, with 10 bases separating them. There are 13 residues in the CDR3. The CDR3 region is CASRDSGNSPLHF. In DNA, the CDR3 is TGTGCCAGCAGGGACAGCGGAAATTCACCCCTCCACTTT.

As DNA, the CDR3 is TGCGCCAGCAGCGCCGGACACCACTCCTACGAGCAGTACTTC. Its translation: CASSAGHHSYEQYF. This chain uses TRBV5-1 with TRBJ2-7; possible D gene TRBD1, 5 bases. V dropped 4 bases and J dropped 0 bases, with 11 bases sitting between them. Germline V gene data show CDR1 as SGHRS and CDR2 as YFSETQ. The CDR3 has 14 residues.

This sequence joins TRBV7-2 and TRBJ2-3; 15 bases are shared with TRBD2. Germline V CDR1 and CDR2: SGHTA, FQGNSA. V gave up 6 bases and J gave up 0 bases; unmatched junction bases: 7. CDR3 length: 18 amino acids. For the CDR3, the DNA is TGTGCCAGCAGGGAGGGGACTAGCGGGGGGCCTAGCACAGATACGCAGTATTTT. The encoded protein is CASREGTSGGPSTDTQYF.

This sequence joins TRBV18 and TRBJ2-5; D possibly corresponds to TRBD2 (6 bases). V dropped 0 bases and J dropped 4 bases, with 12 bases sitting between them. The CDR3 contains 15 residues. Germline lookup yields CDR1 KGHSH and CDR2 LQKENI. The CDR3 DNA reads as TGTGCCAGCTCACCACCTGCGGGGACGGGAGAGACCCAGTACTTC. This sequence encodes CASSPPAGTGETQYF.

The J gene is TRBJ2-1, the V gene TRBV19; D is uncertain. CDR3 length: 12 residues. From germline, CDR1 is LNHDA and CDR2 SQIVND (reference sequence). Deletions cut 1 base from V and 7 bases from J, with 5 bases between. CDR3 nucleotide sequence: TGTGCCAGTAGTATAGCTCGGAATGAGCAGTTCTTC. Its protein product is CASSIARNEQFF. Using reference TRBV19 and TRBJ2-1 for the parts outside the CDR3, the full variable domain is DGGITQSPKYLFRKEGQNVTLSCEQNLNHDAMYWYRQDPGQGLRLIYYSQIVNDFQKGDIAEGYSVSREKKESFPLTVTSAQKNPTAFYLCASSIARNEQFFGPGTRLTVL.

The chain links TRBV6-5 to TRBJ1-2; 7 positions agree with TRBD1. The CDR3 covers 13 residues. The germline gives CDR1 MNHEY, CDR2 SVGAGI. With V trimmed by 6 bases and J by 4 bases, 5 bases remained unmatched. The CDR3 sequence: CASSRQGSYGYTF. CDR3 sequence (DNA): TGTGCCAGCAGCCGACAGGGTAGCTATGGCTACACCTTC.

J is TRBJ1-4 and V is TRBV7-9, with TRBD1 as a possible D gene (6 bases). The germline V gene encodes CDR1 SEHNR and CDR2 FQNEAQ (reference sequence). The CDR3 is 16 residues long. Trimming stripped 4 bases from V and 0 bases from J, with 12 bases between. In nucleotides, the CDR3 is TGTGCCAGCAGCTCACAGGGCCTTGCAACTAATGAAAAACTGTTTTTT. This encodes CASSSQGLATNEKLFF.

In its sample, this clone was seen once. The chain employs TRBV7-9 and TRBJ1-1; TRBD1 aligns across 9 bases. The CDR3 extends over 19 amino acids. The germline V gene has CDR1 SEHNR and CDR2 FQNEAQ (reference sequence). V lost 5 bases and J lost 7; bases outside the gene matches: 23. In DNA, the CDR3 is TGTGCCAGCAGCCCCGGGACAGGGCCCCACGGTGGTTTTAATTTTGAAGCTTTCTTT. Its translation: CASSPGTGPHGGFNFEAFF.

The J gene is TRBJ2-1, the V gene TRBV21-1; TRBD2, as called in the table, went unchecked against the DNA. TRBV21-1 is classified as a pseudogene. The CDR3 is 21 residues long. The CDR3 bases are TGTGCCAAATACGGTAAACAGCGGGAGGGCGGTATAGGTAACCGTTCGGATGAGCAGTTCTTC. Its translation: CAKYGKQREGGIGNRSDEQFF.

The chain carries TRBV19 and TRBJ1-1; TRBD1 is a possible D gene (5 bases). The CDR3 extends over 14 amino acids. Germline values: CDR1 LNHDA, CDR2 SQIVND (reference sequence). V lost 7 bases and J lost 1, with 13 bases in between. Here the CDR3 reads CASMWQGQNTEAFF. Written as DNA, the CDR3 is TGTGCCAGTATGTGGCAGGGTCAGAACACTGAAGCTTTCTTT.

J is TRBJ2-7 and V is TRBV18; TRBD2 is a possible D gene (7 bases). Trimming pared 3 bases from V and 2 bases from J, leaving 17 bases between. The CDR3 has 16 residues. Germline V gives CDR1 KGHSH, CDR2 LQKENI. The CDR3 here is CASSPSYGGQAYEQYF. CDR3 DNA sequence: TGTGCCAGCTCACCCTCTTACGGGGGGCAGGCCTACGAGCAGTACTTC. The full variable domain, its missing parts supplied by reference TRBV18 and TRBJ2-7, is NAGVMQNPRHLVRRRGQEARLRCSPMKGHSHVYWYRQLPEEGLKFMVYLQKENIIDESGMPKERFSAEFPKEGPSILRIQQVVRGDSAAYFCASSPSYGGQAYEQYFGPGTRLTVT.

For the CDR3, the DNA is TGCAGTGCTAGTACAAGGGAGACTGGGGCCAACGTCCTGACTTTC. Protein product: CSASTRETGANVLTF. This chain uses TRBV20-1 with TRBJ2-6, with D perhaps TRBD2 (5 bases). With 3 bases removed from V and 2 bases from J, the gap between germline ends came to 11 bases. Germline loops: CDR1 DFQATT, CDR2 SNEGSKA (reference sequence). The CDR3 spans 15 residues.

The chain recombines TRBV3-1 (or the pseudogene TRBV3-2) with TRBJ2-7; 11 nucleotides match TRBD2. Germline CDR1 LGHDT, CDR2 YNNKEL (reference sequence). The V segment lost 0 bases and the J segment 7 bases; nucleotides outside the gene matches: 5. The CDR3 spans 15 residues. The chain's CDR3 is CASSQDSGGAREQYF. The CDR3 DNA sequence: TGTGCCAGCAGCCAAGATAGCGGGGGGGCTCGTGAGCAGTACTTC.

The chain has TRBV2 and TRBJ1-5; D remains unclear. The V end lost 2 bases, the J end lost 2 bases, and 13 bases lay between the germline ends. CDR3 length: 16 residues. Germline CDR1 SNHLY, CDR2 FYNNEI. Here the CDR3 reads CASSETTWAGNQPQHF. The CDR3 region has the DNA TGTGCCAGCAGTGAAACGACATGGGCTGGCAATCAGCCCCAGCATTTT.

This chain joins TRBV11-2 and TRBJ1-4; 9 positions match TRBD1. Germline CDR1 reads SGHAT; CDR2 reads FQNNGV. V lost 3 bases to trimming and J lost 8 bases; unmatched junction nucleotides: 7. This CDR3 comprises 15 residues. The CDR3 bases are TGTGCCAGCAGCTTTTCCGGGACAGGGAACGAAAAACTGTTTTTT. Encoded protein: CASSFSGTGNEKLFF.

The chain links TRBV24-1 to TRBJ2-3, with D unresolved. Germline CDR1 and CDR2: KGHDR and SFDVKD. Trimming removed 4 bases from V and 0 bases from J, with 4 bases in between. The length of the CDR3 is 13 residues. CDR3 nucleotide sequence: TGTGCCACCAGTGACTCTAGCACAGATACGCAGTATTTT. Amino acids: CATSDSSTDTQYF.

This chain connects TRBV7-3 to TRBJ2-3, with 11 bases fitting TRBD2. Germline trimming cut 5 bases from V and 3 bases from J; bases unmatched to any gene: 4. The length of the CDR3 is 15 residues. The germline gives CDR1 SGHTA, CDR2 FQGTGA. Here the CDR3 reads CASSDLAGGTDTQYF. The CDR3 nucleotides are TGTGCCAGCAGCGACCTAGCGGGGGGAACAGATACGCAGTATTTT.

The chain recombines TRBV4-1 with TRBJ1-4; 8 positions agree with TRBD1. CDR1 and CDR2 (germline): MGHRA, YSYEKL. V shed 1 base, J shed 0 bases, and the junction held 10 bases outside the gene matches. The CDR3 is 19 residues long. CDR3 bases: TGCGCCAGCAGCCAAGCCGCAGGGGGCGACAGATCAACTAATGAAAAACTGTTTTTT. This codes for CASSQAAGGDRSTNEKLFF.

This sequence joins TRBV5-1 and TRBJ2-3; TRBD2 agrees at 8 bases. Germline V CDR1 and CDR2: SGHRS, YFSETQ. J was trimmed by 2 bases and V by 5 bases; bases with no gene match: 13. This CDR3 has 17 residues. DNA for the CDR3: TGCGCCAGCAGGGCGATGAGAGCGGGAGACACCACAGATACGCAGTATTTT. It yields the protein CASRAMRAGDTTDTQYF. Filled out from reference TRBV5-1 and TRBJ2-3, the complete variable domain reads KAGVTQTPRYLIKTRGQQVTLSCSPISGHRSVSWYQQTPGQGLQFLFEYFSETQRNKGNFPGRFSGRQFSNSRSEMNVSTLELGDSALYLCASRAMRAGDTTDTQYFGPGTRLTVL.